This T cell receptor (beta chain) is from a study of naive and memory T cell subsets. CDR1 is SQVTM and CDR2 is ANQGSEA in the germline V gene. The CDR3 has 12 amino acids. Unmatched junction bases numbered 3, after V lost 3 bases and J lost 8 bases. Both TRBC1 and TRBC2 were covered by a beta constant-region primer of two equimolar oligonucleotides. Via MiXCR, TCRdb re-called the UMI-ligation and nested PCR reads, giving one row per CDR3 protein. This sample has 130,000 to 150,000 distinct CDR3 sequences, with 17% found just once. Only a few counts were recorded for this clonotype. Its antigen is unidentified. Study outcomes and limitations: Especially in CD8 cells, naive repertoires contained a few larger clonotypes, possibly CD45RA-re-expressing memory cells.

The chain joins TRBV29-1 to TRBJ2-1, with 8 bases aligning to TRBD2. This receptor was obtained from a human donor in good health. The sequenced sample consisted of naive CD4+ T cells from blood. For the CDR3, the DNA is TGCAGCGTTGACACGGGAGGGGATGAGCAGTTCTTC. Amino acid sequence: CSVDTGGDEQFF.